Listed below are T cell receptor beta chains from one sample, sequenced in a study of shared clonotypes between healthy human individuals. Libraries were prepared by immunoSEQ multiplex PCR; TCRdb keeps only in-frame clonotypes and omits some of them. The sample lists some 2.1 million clones; about 95% were seen once. The sample comprised naive CD8+ T cells sorted from blood. Every receptor here comes from a man aged 18 to 29 in good health. The CDR3 runs from the conserved cysteine through the conserved F or W. The D gene is left open where the match is weak.

>TRBJ2-2|TRBV7-9|TRBD2
CASSLELGLAARTGELFF
TGTGCCAGCAGCTTAGAATTAGGTCTAGCGGCGCGAACCGGGGAGCTGTTTTTT
>TRBJ2-1|TRBV9|-
CASSVLTGLGYNEQFF
TGTGCCAGCAGCGTCCTAACAGGGTTAGGATACAATGAGCAGTTCTTC
>TRBJ1-1|TRBV4-3|TRBD1
CASSQGWTGKNTEAFF
TGCGCCAGCAGCCAAGGATGGACAGGGAAGAACACTGAAGCTTTCTTT
>TRBJ1-6|TRBV6-5|-
CASSYFRTDSPLHF
TGTGCCAGCAGTTACTTCAGGACGGATTCACCCCTCCACTTT
>TRBJ1-2|TRBV4-3|-
CASSQVAAGDGYTF
TGCGCCAGCAGCCAAGTAGCGGCAGGGGATGGCTACACCTTC
>TRBJ2-5|TRBV7-9|-
CASSFQLQGGKETQYF
TGTGCCAGCAGCTTTCAGCTGCAGGGGGGGAAAGAGACCCAGTACTTC
>TRBJ2-5|TRBV5-1|TRBD1
CASSLDRGSQETQYF
TGCGCCAGCAGCTTGGACAGGGGTTCCCAAGAGACCCAGTACTTC
>TRBJ2-7|TRBV6-1|TRBD2
CASSEALAGRTYEQYF
TGTGCCAGCAGTGAAGCCCTAGCGGGTAGAACCTACGAGCAGTACTTC
>TRBJ2-7|TRBV10-3|TRBD1
CAVRQGQTNEQYF
TGTGCCGTCAGACAGGGCCAAACCAACGAGCAGTACTTC
>TRBJ2-7|TRBV13|TRBD2
CASGRTGLAYEQYF
TGTGCCAGCGGCCGAACGGGACTAGCCTACGAGCAGTACTTC
>TRBJ2-7|TRBV6-6|-
CASSYKISLEQYF
TGTGCCAGCAGTTACAAGATTAGTCTCGAGCAGTACTTC
>TRBJ2-7|TRBV30|-
CAWSVGMIYEQYF
TGTGCCTGGAGTGTGGGTATGATTTACGAGCAGTACTTC
>TRBJ2-5|TRBV4-1|TRBD1
CASSQGDREETQYF
TGCGCCAGCAGCCAAGGGGACAGAGAAGAGACCCAGTACTTC
>TRBJ2-7|TRBV7-9|TRBD1
CASSSYRGANEQYF
TGTGCCAGCAGCTCTTACAGGGGGGCCAACGAGCAGTACTTC